These 21 T cell receptor beta chains originate from one sample sequenced in a study of blood T cell repertoires in COVID-19. Assay: immunoSEQ multiplex PCR; the TCRdb copy retains only in-frame clones and omits some. The data contain 250,000 to 350,000 clones, approximately 86% of them seen just once; the ten biggest clones take up approximately 2.4%. The sequenced material came from peripheral blood. These receptors all stem from a man aged 18-30 years with active or convalescent COVID-19.

The rearrangement uses TRBV19 and TRBJ2-7; possibly TRBD2 for D (7 bases). This CDR3 spans 17 amino acids. Deletions cut 8 bases from V and 0 bases from J, with 23 bases between. Germline loops: CDR1 LNHDA, CDR2 SQIVND (reference sequence). The CDR3 reads CASGKGGLEVFSYEQYF. In nucleotides, the CDR3 is TGTGCCAGTGGCAAGGGGGGGCTCGAGGTCTTCTCCTACGAGCAGTACTTC.

The J gene is TRBJ2-5, the V gene TRBV5-1, with 12 positions matching TRBD1. Germline loops: CDR1 SGHRS, CDR2 YFSETQ. V shed 4 bases, J shed 5 bases, and the junction held 9 bases outside the gene matches. This CDR3 comprises 16 residues. The CDR3 region has the DNA TGCGCCAGCAGCAAGACCGGGACAGGGGGCAGGGAGACCCAGTACTTC. Amino acids: CASSKTGTGGRETQYF.

This chain joins TRBV5-6 and TRBJ1-1, with a possible D match to TRBD1 (6 bases). Trimming took off 4 bases at V and 1 base at J, with 8 bases between the two ends. The CDR3 contains 13 residues. CDR1 is SGHDT, CDR2 YYEEEE, per germline. As DNA, the CDR3 is TGTGCCAGCAGCCCGGGACAGAACACTGAAGCTTTCTTT. Translating it yields CASSPGQNTEAFF.

This chain connects TRBV27 to TRBJ2-1; 10 positions match TRBD2. CDR1 is MNHEY and CDR2 is SMNVEV in the germline V gene (reference sequence). The V segment lost 10 bases and the J segment 8 bases; nucleotides outside the gene matches: 8. CDR3 length: 13 amino acids. The DNA of the CDR3 is TGTGCCACCCTCGGGCTAGCGGGAGATGAGCAGTTCTTC. The encoded protein is CATLGLAGDEQFF.

This clone occurred a few times. The genes are TRBV4-1 and TRBJ1-2; D unclear. Germline assignment: CDR1 MGHRA and CDR2 YSYEKL. The V gene lost 8 bases and the J gene lost 4 bases, with 17 bases spanning the gap. The CDR3 extends over 14 amino acids. CDR3 DNA: TGCGCCAGCCACAAAGACGGAGGTGGCTATGGCTACACCTTC. It yields the protein CASHKDGGGYGYTF.

The genes are TRBV6-6 and TRBJ1-1; TRBD1 aligns across 7 bases. Germline trimming cut 8 bases from V and 4 bases from J; bases unmatched to any gene: 10. CDR1 MNHNY and CDR2 SVGAGI come from the germline V gene (reference sequence). There are 14 residues in the CDR3. CDR3 amino acids: CASGTTGSGTEAFF. As DNA, the CDR3 is TGTGCCAGCGGGACGACAGGGTCGGGCACTGAAGCTTTCTTT.

The genes are TRBV5-1 and TRBJ1-2, with TRBD1 matching 8 bases. This CDR3 is 15 amino acids long. Germline CDR1 reads SGHRS; CDR2 reads YFSETQ. V trimming: 3 bases; J trimming: 6 bases; junction bases outside the gene matches: 10. CDR3 in DNA: TGCGCCAGCAGCTATGGACAGGGCGGTTTGGATGGCTACACCTTC. The encoded protein is CASSYGQGGLDGYTF.

This clone was detected a few times. The chain joins TRBV7-2 to TRBJ2-1, with D maybe TRBD1 (6 bases). The germline V gene encodes CDR1 SGHTA and CDR2 FQGNSA. This CDR3 has 14 amino acids. Trimming left V 4 bases short and J 0 bases short, with 7 bases between. The CDR3 region has the DNA TGTGCCAGCAGCTCGGACAGCTCCTACAATGAGCAGTTCTTC. Translation: CASSSDSSYNEQFF.

The genes are TRBV5-1 and TRBJ2-3; D uncertain. Germline V gene data show CDR1 as SGHRS and CDR2 as YFSETQ. The V and J ends lost 0 bases and 2 bases respectively, with 7 bases between them. CDR3 size: 14 residues. In nucleotides, the CDR3 is TGCGCCAGCAGCTTGGGCGCGTACACAGATACGCAGTATTTT. As protein: CASSLGAYTDTQYF.

V gene TRBV28 combines with J gene TRBJ2-7, with D possibly TRBD1 on 6 matching bases. The CDR3 runs 13 residues. Germline loops: CDR1 MDHEN, CDR2 SYDVKM. Trimming took 4 bases from V and 1 from J, leaving 8 bases between them. CDR3 amino acids: CASSYGQSYEQYF. The CDR3 coding sequence is TGTGCCAGCAGTTACGGACAGTCCTACGAGCAGTACTTC.

The V and J genes are TRBV2 and TRBJ2-2; 13 nucleotides line up with TRBD2. This CDR3 comprises 15 residues. The ends lost 7 bases at V and 7 bases at J; junction bases unmatched: 6. Germline V gene data show CDR1 as SNHLY and CDR2 as FYNNEI. The CDR3: CASIGLAGVHGELFF. CDR3 nucleotides: TGTGCCAGCATTGGACTAGCGGGAGTCCACGGGGAGCTGTTTTTT. The full variable domain, in which reference TRBV2 and TRBJ2-2 provide the parts outside the CDR3, is EPEVTQTPSHQVTQMGQEVILRCVPISNHLYFYWYRQILGQKVEFLVSFYNNEISEKSEIFDDQFSVERPDGSNFTLKIRSTKLEDSAMYFCASIGLAGVHGELFFGEGSRLTVL.

The chain joins TRBV7-8 to TRBJ1-3, with D perhaps TRBD1 (6 bases). The ends were cut back, 5 bases at V and 1 base at J, with 15 bases in the middle. Germline-derived CDR1 and CDR2 are SGHVS and FQNEAQ. The CDR3 has 16 residues. The CDR3 region is CASSPQGILSGNTIYF. DNA of the CDR3: TGTGCCAGCAGCCCACAGGGTATTCTTTCTGGAAACACCATATATTTT.

This clone was detected only once. This chain uses TRBV24-1 with TRBJ2-7; D may be TRBD1 (6 bases). V was cut by 4 bases and J by 2 bases, with 14 bases left in between. Germline CDR1 is KGHDR and CDR2 is SFDVKD. The CDR3 loop spans 15 amino acids. CDR3 coding DNA: TGTGCCACCAGTGAAAGTCAGGGACACCCCTACGAGCAGTACTTC. Translating it yields CATSESQGHPYEQYF.

The CDR3 here is CASSLLGTRTHNEQFF. The CDR3 nucleotides read TGTGCCAGCAGTTTATTAGGGACTAGGACCCACAATGAGCAGTTCTTC. This chain joins TRBV27 and TRBJ2-1; 8 bases fit TRBD2. CDR1 and CDR2 from the germline V gene are MNHEY and SMNVEV (reference sequence). V lost 1 base and J lost 5; bases outside the gene matches: 7. There are 16 residues in the CDR3.

The CDR3: CASRADSNYNSPLHF. In DNA, the CDR3 is TGTGCCAGTCGAGCTGACAGCAACTATAATTCACCCCTCCACTTT. The chain links TRBV19 to TRBJ1-6; D is possibly TRBD1 (5 bases). The CDR3 has 15 amino acids. The ends were cut back, 8 bases at V and 3 bases at J, with 14 bases in the middle. Germline loops: CDR1 LNHDA, CDR2 SQIVND (reference sequence).

The rearrangement links TRBV5-4 to TRBJ2-1; 10 positions match TRBD2. The CDR3 spans 13 residues. Germline loops: CDR1 SGHNT, CDR2 YYREEE (reference sequence). The junction had 2 bases not matched to a gene; V was cut back by 5 bases and J by 6 bases. CDR3 sequence: CASRASGSNEQFF. CDR3 coding DNA: TGTGCCAGCAGGGCTAGCGGGAGCAATGAGCAGTTCTTC.

A few counts support this clone. The sample has other DNA sequences that encode this CDR3 too. This chain links TRBV11-2 with TRBJ2-7; 8 nucleotides match TRBD1. This CDR3 comprises 14 residues. Germline CDR1 reads SGHAT; CDR2 reads FQNNGV. V lost 5 bases, J lost 2 bases, and 5 bases stayed unmatched. The CDR3 coding sequence is TGTGCCAGCAGCCTAGGGACAGGTACCTACGAGCAGTACTTC. Amino acid sequence: CASSLGTGTYEQYF.

J is TRBJ2-2 and V is TRBV10-3; 12 bases agree with TRBD2. The trim removed 6 bases at V and 10 bases at J, leaving 12 bases unmatched. Germline CDR1 is ENHRY and CDR2 is SYGVKD. This CDR3 has 16 amino acids. The CDR3 loop reads CAIRKGLAGRSQELFF. For the CDR3, the DNA is TGTGCCATCAGAAAAGGACTAGCGGGAAGAAGTCAGGAGCTGTTTTTT.

This sequence joins TRBV4-3 and TRBJ1-3, with a possible D match to TRBD1 (5 bases). The CDR3 loop spans 15 amino acids. The ends were cut back, 5 bases at V and 0 bases at J, with 11 bases in the middle. CDR1 and CDR2 (germline): LGHNA, YSLEER. CDR3 nucleotides: TGCGCCAGCAGCGAACAGGCCATCTCTGGAAACACCATATATTTT. Translated, it gives CASSEQAISGNTIYF.

The gene calls are TRBV19 and TRBJ2-1; D unclear. Germline V gives CDR1 LNHDA, CDR2 SQIVND (reference sequence). V dropped 3 bases and J dropped 0 bases, with 9 bases sitting between them. This CDR3 spans 15 amino acids. The CDR3 spells CASSMVSSSYNEQFF. The CDR3 DNA follows: TGTGCCAGTAGTATGGTCTCGAGCTCCTACAATGAGCAGTTCTTC.

The chain couples TRBV6-1 to TRBJ2-7; 8 bases map to TRBD1. J lost 6 bases, V lost 2 bases, and 9 bases had no gene match. The CDR3 contains 15 residues. Germline V lookup: CDR1 MNHNS, CDR2 SASEGT. The CDR3 reads CASSEIGQGQGEQYF. The CDR3 DNA is TGTGCCAGCAGTGAAATCGGACAGGGTCAAGGCGAGCAGTACTTC.